These T cell receptor beta chains were read from a single sample in a study of human T cells and chemical hapten exposure. TCRdb analysed the RACE reads with MiXCR anew, one entry per CDR3 protein. The sample yields around 300,000 distinct CDR3 sequences, about 5.4% seen once. Here the sequenced sample was whole blood, taken in connection with sensitization to the hapten diphenylcyclopropenone (DPC). The receptors derive from a woman aged 18-30 years with alopecia areata. Some clones in this sample may be carry-over from other donors' samples. CDR3s include the opening cysteine and the closing phenylalanine or tryptophan. D genes are given only for firm matches. A row's size may be missing; if present it is once, few, many or a size class.

D: NA; size: many; V: TRBV3-1; J: TRBJ2-3; CDR3: CASSQFSSTDTQYF; DNA: TGTGCCAGCAGCCAATTTTCTAGCACAGATACGCAGTATTTT
D: TRBD1; size: many; V: TRBV2; J: TRBJ2-5; CDR3: CASSERGRGHGETQYF; DNA: TGTGCCAGCAGTGAACGCGGCAGGGGGCATGGAGAGACCCAGTACTTC
D: NA; size: few; V: TRBV7-2; J: TRBJ2-5; CDR3: CASSPAVGGAQETQYF; DNA: TGTGCCAGCAGCCCCGCCGTGGGGGGGGCCCAAGAGACCCAGTACTTC
D: TRBD1; size: few; V: TRBV5-1; J: TRBJ1-1; CDR3: CASSPGTGVNTEAFF; DNA: TGCGCCAGCAGCCCCGGGACAGGGGTAAACACTGAAGCTTTCTTT
D: NA; size: NA; V: TRBV9; J: TRBJ1-6; CDR3: CASSGLQGMGSPLHF; DNA: TGTGCCAGCAGCGGACTACAGGGCATGGGTTCACCCCTCCACTTT
D: NA; size: few; V: TRBV29-1; J: TRBJ1-3; CDR3: CSVATGSGGNTIYF; DNA: TGCAGCGTTGCAACAGGGTCGGGAGGAAACACCATATATTTT
D: NA; size: many; V: TRBV7-6; J: TRBJ2-5; CDR3: CAGSWGVTYQETQYF; DNA: TGTGCCGGCTCCTGGGGGGTTACCTACCAAGAGACCCAGTACTTC
D: NA; size: many; V: TRBV18; J: TRBJ2-7; CDR3: CASSPKGGSYEQYF; DNA: TGTGCCAGCTCACCGAAGGGCGGCTCCTACGAGCAGTACTTC
D: NA; size: few; V: TRBV4-3; J: TRBJ2-5; CDR3: CASSQDTPPFGSTTIGTQYF; DNA: TGCGCCAGCAGCCAAGATACACCGCCCTTCGGGTCCACCACGATCGGGACCCAGTACTTC
D: TRBD1; size: NA; V: TRBV6-1; J: TRBJ1-5; CDR3: CASSENRGLGQPQHF; DNA: TGTGCCAGCAGTGAAAATAGGGGGCTAGGGCAGCCCCAGCATTTT
D: NA; size: many; V: TRBV18; J: TRBJ1-2; CDR3: CASSPPFRRVADYGYTF; DNA: TGTGCCAGCTCACCACCCTTCCGCAGGGTGGCAGACTATGGCTACACCTTC
D: TRBD1; size: few; V: TRBV4-3; J: TRBJ2-6; CDR3: CASSHLTGSGANVLTF; DNA: TGCGCCAGCAGCCACCTGACAGGGTCTGGGGCCAACGTCCTGACTTTC
D: NA; size: few; V: TRBV5-1; J: TRBJ2-6; CDR3: CASSFTGPPSGANVLTF; DNA: TGCGCCAGCAGCTTCACAGGTCCCCCCTCTGGGGCCAACGTCCTGACTTTC
D: NA; size: many; V: TRBV3-1; J: TRBJ2-2; CDR3: CASSQDGRETGELFF; DNA: TGTGCCAGCAGCCAAGATGGCCGGGAGACAGGGGAGCTGTTTTTT
D: NA; size: NA; V: TRBV5-6; J: TRBJ1-3; CDR3: CASSLDAYSGNTIYF; DNA: TGTGCCAGCAGCTTGGATGCGTACTCTGGAAACACCATATATTTT
D: NA; size: NA; V: TRBV3-1; J: TRBJ1-2; CDR3: CASSQEYGTQDYGYTF; DNA: TGTGCCAGCAGCCAAGAATACGGGACACAGGACTATGGCTACACCTTC
D: NA; size: NA; V: TRBV20-1; J: TRBJ2-2; CDR3: CSASGGTNTGELFF; DNA: TGCAGTGCTAGTGGGGGCACGAACACCGGGGAGCTGTTTTTT
D: NA; size: few; V: TRBV7-2; J: TRBJ1-6; CDR3: CASSLGSSEHSALHF; DNA: TGTGCCAGCAGCTTAGGGTCGTCGGAGCATTCGGCCCTCCACTTT
D: TRBD1; size: NA; V: TRBV10-3; J: TRBJ1-1; CDR3: CAISQGEGTEAFF; DNA: TGTGCCATCAGCCAGGGGGAGGGCACTGAAGCTTTCTTT
D: NA; size: many; V: TRBV18; J: TRBJ2-7; CDR3: CASSPSEGEQYF; DNA: TGTGCCAGCTCACCATCGGAGGGCGAGCAGTACTTC
D: TRBD2; size: few; V: TRBV9; J: TRBJ2-1; CDR3: CASSAGLAGGPASYNEQFF; DNA: TGTGCCAGCAGCGCCGGACTAGCGGGGGGGCCGGCATCCTACAATGAGCAGTTCTTC
D: NA; size: NA; V: TRBV12-3/TRBV12-4; J: TRBJ1-1; CDR3: CASSPTRDTEAFF; DNA: TGTGCCAGCAGTCCTACCCGCGACACTGAAGCTTTCTTT
D: NA; size: many; V: TRBV5-1; J: TRBJ2-5; CDR3: CASSLEKAQETQYF; DNA: TGCGCCAGCAGCTTGGAAAAAGCCCAAGAGACCCAGTACTTC
D: NA; size: few; V: TRBV6-5; J: TRBJ2-1; CDR3: CASSYSGNGDEQFF; DNA: TGTGCCAGCAGTTACTCAGGGAATGGGGATGAGCAGTTCTTC
D: NA; size: many; V: TRBV5-1; J: TRBJ2-3; CDR3: CASSPGRKSSTDTQYF; DNA: TGCGCCAGCAGCCCTGGGAGAAAGTCAAGCACAGATACGCAGTATTTT
D: NA; size: many; V: TRBV20-1; J: TRBJ1-1; CDR3: CSAGPDMNTEAFF; DNA: TGCAGTGCTGGACCCGACATGAACACTGAAGCTTTCTTT